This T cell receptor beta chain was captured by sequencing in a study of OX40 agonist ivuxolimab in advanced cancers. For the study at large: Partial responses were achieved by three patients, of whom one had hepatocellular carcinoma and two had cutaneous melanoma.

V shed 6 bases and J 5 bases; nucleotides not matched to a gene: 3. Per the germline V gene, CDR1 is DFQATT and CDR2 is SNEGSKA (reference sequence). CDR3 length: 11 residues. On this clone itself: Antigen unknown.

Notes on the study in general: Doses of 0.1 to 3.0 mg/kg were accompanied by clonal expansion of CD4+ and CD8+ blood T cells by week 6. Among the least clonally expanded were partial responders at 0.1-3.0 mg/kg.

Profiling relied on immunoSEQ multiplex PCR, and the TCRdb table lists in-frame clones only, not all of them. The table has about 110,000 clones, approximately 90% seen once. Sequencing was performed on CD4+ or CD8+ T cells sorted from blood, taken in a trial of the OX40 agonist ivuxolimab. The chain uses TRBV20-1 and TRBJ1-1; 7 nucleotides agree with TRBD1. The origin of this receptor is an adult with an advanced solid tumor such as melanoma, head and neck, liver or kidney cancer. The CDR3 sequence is CSATQGTEAFF. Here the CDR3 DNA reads TGCAGTGCCACACAGGGGACTGAAGCTTTCTTT.